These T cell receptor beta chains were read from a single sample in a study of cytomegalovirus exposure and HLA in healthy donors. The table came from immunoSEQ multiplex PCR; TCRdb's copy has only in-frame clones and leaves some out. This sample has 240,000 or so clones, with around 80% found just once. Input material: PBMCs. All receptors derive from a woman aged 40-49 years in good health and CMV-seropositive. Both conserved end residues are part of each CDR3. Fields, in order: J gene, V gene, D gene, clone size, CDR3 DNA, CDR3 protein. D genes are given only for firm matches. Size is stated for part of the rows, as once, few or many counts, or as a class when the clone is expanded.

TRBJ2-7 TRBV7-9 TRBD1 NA TGTGCCAGCAGTCTCGACAGGGCTGACGAGCAGTACTTC CASSLDRADEQYF
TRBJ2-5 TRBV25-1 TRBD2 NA TGTGCCAGCAGTTCCCGGACTAGAGGGGAGACCCAGTACTTC CASSSRTRGETQYF
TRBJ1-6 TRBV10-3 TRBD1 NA TGTGCCATCAGTGACAATCAGGGACAGGGGAACAATTCACCCCTCCACTTT CAISDNQGQGNNSPLHF
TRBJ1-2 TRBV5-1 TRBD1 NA TGCGCCAGCAGCTTGGGGACAGGGGAGTCCTATGGCTACACCTTC CASSLGTGESYGYTF
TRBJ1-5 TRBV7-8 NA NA TGTGCCAGCAGCGCGGGCAGAACGTATGGCAATCAGCCCCAGCATTTT CASSAGRTYGNQPQHF
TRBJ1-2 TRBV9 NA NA TGTGCCAGCAGCGTAGCGGACTTTCCGGGTAGCGGCTACACCTTC CASSVADFPGSGYTF
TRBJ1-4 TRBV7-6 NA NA TGTGCCAGCAGCCCCCCCGGAGTGACGGAAAAACTGTTTTTT CASSPPGVTEKLFF
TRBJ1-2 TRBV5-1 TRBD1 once TGCGCCAGCAGCTTGGGGGGGATCGACAGGGGGCAAAGCTACACCTTC CASSLGGIDRGQSYTF
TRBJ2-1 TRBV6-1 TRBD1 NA TGTGCCAGCAGGTTACAGGGGGCGTCCTACAATGAGCAGTTCTTC CASRLQGASYNEQFF
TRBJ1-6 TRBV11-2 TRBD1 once TGTGCCAGCAGCTTAAGACAGGGTATGGCGCAGAGGGGTTCACCCCTCCACTTT CASSLRQGMAQRGSPLHF
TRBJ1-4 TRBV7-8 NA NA TGTGCCAGCAGCTGGGTACGGGATACAACTAATGAAAAACTGTTTTTT CASSWVRDTTNEKLFF
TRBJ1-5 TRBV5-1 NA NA TGCGCCAGCAGCTCGGGAGGGGGGACCAATCAGCCCCAGCATTTT CASSSGGGTNQPQHF
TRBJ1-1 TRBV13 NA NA TGTGCCAGCAGCCCTACAGCGAACACTGAAGCTTTCTTT CASSPTANTEAFF
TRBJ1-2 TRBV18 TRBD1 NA TGTGCCAGCTCACGGGACAGTACTAACTATGGCTACACCTTC CASSRDSTNYGYTF
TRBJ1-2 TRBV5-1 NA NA TGCGCCAGCAGCTCCGGGACACCTGTTAACTATGGCTACACCTTC CASSSGTPVNYGYTF
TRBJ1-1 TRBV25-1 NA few TGTGCCAGCAGTGGTAACTACCGCGGAACTGAAGCTTTCTTT CASSGNYRGTEAFF